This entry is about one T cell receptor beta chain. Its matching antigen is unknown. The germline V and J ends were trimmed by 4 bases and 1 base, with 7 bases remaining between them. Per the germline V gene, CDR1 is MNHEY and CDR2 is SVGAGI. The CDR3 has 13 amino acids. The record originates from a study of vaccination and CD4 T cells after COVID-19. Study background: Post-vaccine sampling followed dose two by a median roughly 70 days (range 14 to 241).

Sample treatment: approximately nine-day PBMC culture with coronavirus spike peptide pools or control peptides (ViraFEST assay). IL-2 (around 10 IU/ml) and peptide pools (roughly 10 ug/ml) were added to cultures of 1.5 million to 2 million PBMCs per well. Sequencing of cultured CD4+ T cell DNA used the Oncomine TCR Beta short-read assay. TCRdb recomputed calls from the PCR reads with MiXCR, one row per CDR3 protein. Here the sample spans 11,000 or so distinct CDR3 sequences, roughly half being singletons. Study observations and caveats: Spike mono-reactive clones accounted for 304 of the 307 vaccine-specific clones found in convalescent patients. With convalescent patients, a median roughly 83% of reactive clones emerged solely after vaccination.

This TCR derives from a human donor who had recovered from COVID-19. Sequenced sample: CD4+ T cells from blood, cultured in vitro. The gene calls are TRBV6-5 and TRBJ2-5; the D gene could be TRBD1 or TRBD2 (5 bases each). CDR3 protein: CASSSGAQETQYF. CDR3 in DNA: TGTGCCAGCAGTTCCGGGGCCCAAGAGACCCAGTACTTC.